This T cell receptor (beta chain) was captured by sequencing in a study of T cell repertoires in cytomegalovirus infection. The wider study: Selected CMV epitopes included recently identified HLA-C-restricted ones as well as well-studied HLA-B-restricted ones. Study conclusions and caveats: Carriers of CMV and the relevant HLA type were discriminated by public TCR beta frequency. HLA-C-restricted CMV clonotypes gave the most frequent clonotype in two of eight donors.

TCRdb re-derived calls from the reads in MiXCR, one entry per CDR3 protein. The sample lists approximately 500,000 distinct CDR3 sequences; roughly a third were seen once. Comment on this clonotype: Antigen unknown.

There are 15 residues in the CDR3. Germline trimming cut 3 bases from V and 5 bases from J; bases unmatched to any gene: 7. Germline CDR1 ENHRY, CDR2 SYGVKD. The source of this sequence is a human donor in good health (CMV status not recorded). Some clones in this sample may be carry-over from other donors' samples. The chain carries TRBV10-3 and TRBJ2-1; 7 bases agree with TRBD2. The material was cultured PBMCs, obtained from culture after CMV antigen stimulation. The chain's CDR3 is CAISDRLAAHNEQFF. The CDR3 nucleotides read TGTGCCATCAGTGATCGGCTAGCGGCACACAATGAGCAGTTCTTC.